The clone carrying this T cell receptor beta chain has ten or more counts. Its antigen remains unidentified. This entry comes from a study of breast tumors, draining lymph nodes, adjacent tissues. Study conclusions and caveats: Tumor T cell lymph node origin was a supported hypothesis, not proven. Luminal-like breast cancer showed significantly greater tumor-nontumor repertoire similarity than basal-like breast cancer did.

TCRdb re-analysed the multiplex PCR reads in MiXCR, keeping a single row per CDR3 protein. This sample has hundreds of thousands of distinct CDR3 sequences, with roughly 32% found just once. Unmatched junction bases numbered 11, after V lost 5 bases and J lost 6 bases. The germline gives CDR1 SGHAT, CDR2 FQNNGV. The CDR3 runs 15 residues. Samples came from axillary lymph nodes draining the breast cancer. This receptor was taken from a female donor with breast cancer. Some clones in this sample may be carry-over from other donors' samples. Sequencing input: axillary lymph node tissue. The chain combines TRBV11-2 with TRBJ2-3; 7 bases are shared with TRBD1. The CDR3 sequence: CASSITGAGEDTQYF. DNA for the CDR3: TGTGCCAGCAGCATTACAGGGGCTGGGGAGGATACGCAGTATTTT. The entire variable domain, with the rest obtained from reference TRBV11-2 and TRBJ2-3, is as follows: EAGVAQSPRYKIIEKRQSVAFWCNPISGHATLYWYQQILGQGPKLLIQFQNNGVVDDSQLPKDRFSAERLKGVDSTLKIQPAKLEDSAVYLCASSITGAGEDTQYFGPGTRLTVL.